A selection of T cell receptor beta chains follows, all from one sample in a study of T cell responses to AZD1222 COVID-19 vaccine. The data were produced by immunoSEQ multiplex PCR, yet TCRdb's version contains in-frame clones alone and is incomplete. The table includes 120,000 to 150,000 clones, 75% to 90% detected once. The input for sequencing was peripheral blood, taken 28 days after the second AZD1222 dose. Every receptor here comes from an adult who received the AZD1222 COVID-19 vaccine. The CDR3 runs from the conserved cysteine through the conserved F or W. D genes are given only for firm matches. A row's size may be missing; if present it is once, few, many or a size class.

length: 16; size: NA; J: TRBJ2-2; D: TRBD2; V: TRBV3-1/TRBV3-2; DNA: TGTGCCAGCAGCCCGAGGACTAGCGGACCTGACCGGGAGCTGTTTTTT; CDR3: CASSPRTSGPDRELFF
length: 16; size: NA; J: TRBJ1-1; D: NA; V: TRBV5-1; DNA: TGCGCCAGCAGCCCGGGCAGGCAAGGGGGGAACACTGAAGCTTTCTTT; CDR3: CASSPGRQGGNTEAFF
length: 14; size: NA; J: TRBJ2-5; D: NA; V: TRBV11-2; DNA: TGTGCCAGCAGCTTAGAGGTCAGGGGACAGACCCAGTACTTC; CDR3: CASSLEVRGQTQYF
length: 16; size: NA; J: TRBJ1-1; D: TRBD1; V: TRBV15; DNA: TGTGCCACCAGCAGAGATCCCGGGACAGGGTCGAATGAAGCTTTCTTT; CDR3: CATSRDPGTGSNEAFF
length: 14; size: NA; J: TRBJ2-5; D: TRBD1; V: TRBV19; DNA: TGTGCCAGTAGTTACCGACAGGGTTCAGGGACCCAGTACTTC; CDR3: CASSYRQGSGTQYF
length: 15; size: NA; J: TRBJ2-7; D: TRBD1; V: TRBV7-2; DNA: TGTGCCAGCAGCTTAGCCGGGACAGGCTCCTACGAGCAGTACTTC; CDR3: CASSLAGTGSYEQYF
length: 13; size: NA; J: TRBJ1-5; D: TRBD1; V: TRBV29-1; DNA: TGCAGCGTCGCCGACAGGGAGAGTCAGCCCCAGCATTTT; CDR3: CSVADRESQPQHF
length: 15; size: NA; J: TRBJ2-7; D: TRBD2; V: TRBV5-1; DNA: TGCGCCAGCAGCCCTCTTAGCGGGAGCGGTAACGAGCAGTACTTC; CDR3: CASSPLSGSGNEQYF
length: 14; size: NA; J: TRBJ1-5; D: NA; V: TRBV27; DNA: TGTGCCAGCAGTAGGGCGGGGGGCAATCAGCCCCAGCATTTT; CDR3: CASSRAGGNQPQHF
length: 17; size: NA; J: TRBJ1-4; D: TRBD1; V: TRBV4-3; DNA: TGCGCCAGCAGCCAAGGGGACAGGGGGCCCCTTAATGAAAAACTGTTTTTT; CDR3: CASSQGDRGPLNEKLFF
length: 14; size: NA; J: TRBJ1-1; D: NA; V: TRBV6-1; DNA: TGTGCCAGCAGTGAATCAACAGGGAACACTGAAGCTTTCTTT; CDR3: CASSESTGNTEAFF
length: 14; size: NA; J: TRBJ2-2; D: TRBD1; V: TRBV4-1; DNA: TGCGCCAGCAGCCCCGGGACAGGGTACGGGGAGCTGTTTTTT; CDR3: CASSPGTGYGELFF
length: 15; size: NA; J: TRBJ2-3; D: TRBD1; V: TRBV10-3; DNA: TGTGCCATCCAAACTTTGACAGGGGGCACAGATACGCAGTATTTT; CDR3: CAIQTLTGGTDTQYF
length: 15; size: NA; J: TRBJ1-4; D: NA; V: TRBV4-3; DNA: TGCGCCAGCAGCCAAGACTCAGGGGCGAGTGAAAAACTGTTTTTT; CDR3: CASSQDSGASEKLFF
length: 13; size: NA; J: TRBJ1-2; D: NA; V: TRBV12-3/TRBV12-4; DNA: TGTGCCAGCAGTCCCGGGACACCATCCCCATACACCTTC; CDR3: CASSPGTPSPYTF
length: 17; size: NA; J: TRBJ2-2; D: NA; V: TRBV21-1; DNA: TGTGCCAGCAGCAAATTCCCCCGACACCAGAACACCGGGGAGCTGTTTTTT; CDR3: CASSKFPRHQNTGELFF
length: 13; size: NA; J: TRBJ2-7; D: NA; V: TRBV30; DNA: TGTGCCTGGAGGAAACCTGGGGGATACGAGCAGTACTTC; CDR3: CAWRKPGGYEQYF
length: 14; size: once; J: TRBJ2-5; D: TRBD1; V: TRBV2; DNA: TGTGCCAGCAGTGCAGGGGGCGTTCAAGAGACCCAGTACTTC; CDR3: CASSAGGVQETQYF
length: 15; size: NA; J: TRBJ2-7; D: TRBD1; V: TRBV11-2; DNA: TGTGCCAGCAGCTCACACAGGGGGTGGTCCTACGAGCAGTACTTC; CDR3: CASSSHRGWSYEQYF
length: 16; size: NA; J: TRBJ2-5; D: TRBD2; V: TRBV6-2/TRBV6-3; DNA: TGTGCCAGCAGTTACGTCCTAGCGGGAGCGCAAGAGACCCAGTACTTC; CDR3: CASSYVLAGAQETQYF
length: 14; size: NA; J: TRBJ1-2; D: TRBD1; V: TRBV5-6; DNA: TGTGCCAGCAGCATCGGACAGGGGGACTATGGCTACACCTTC; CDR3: CASSIGQGDYGYTF
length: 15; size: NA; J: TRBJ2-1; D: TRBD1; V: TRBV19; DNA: TGTGCCAGTAGTATAGGAATGACAGGGGGCAATGAGCAGTTCTTC; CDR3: CASSIGMTGGNEQFF
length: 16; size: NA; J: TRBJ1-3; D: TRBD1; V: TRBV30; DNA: TGTGCCTGGAAAACGGGGACAGGGACTTCTGGAAACACCATATATTTT; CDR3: CAWKTGTGTSGNTIYF
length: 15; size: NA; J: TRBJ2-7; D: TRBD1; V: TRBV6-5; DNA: TGTGCCAGCAGGTCGGGGCGGACAGGCCCTTACGAGCAGTACTTC; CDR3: CASRSGRTGPYEQYF
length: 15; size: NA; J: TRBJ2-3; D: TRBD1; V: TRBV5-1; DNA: TGCGCCAGCAGCCGACAGGGGGAGGGCGCAGATACGCAGTATTTT; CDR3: CASSRQGEGADTQYF
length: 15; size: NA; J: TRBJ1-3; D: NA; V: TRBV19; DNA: TGTGCCAGTAGTGAGAGTCCGTTCTCTGGAAACACCATATATTTT; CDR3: CASSESPFSGNTIYF
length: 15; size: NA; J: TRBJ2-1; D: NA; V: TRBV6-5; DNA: TGTGCCAGCAGGAAGGGAGGTAGCGGACGGGATGAGCAGTTCTTC; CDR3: CASRKGGSGRDEQFF
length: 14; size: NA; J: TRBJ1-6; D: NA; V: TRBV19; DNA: TGTGCCAGTAGTATTCAGATGAGCAATTCACCCCTCCACTTT; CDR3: CASSIQMSNSPLHF
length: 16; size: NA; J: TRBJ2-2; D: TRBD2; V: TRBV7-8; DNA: TGTGCCAGCAGCCGTATCGCGGGAGGCTACACCGGGGAGCTGTTTTTT; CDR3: CASSRIAGGYTGELFF
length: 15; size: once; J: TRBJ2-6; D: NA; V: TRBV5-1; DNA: TGCGCCAGCAGCTTACTAGTTGCTGGGGCCAACGTCCTGACTTTC; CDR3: CASSLLVAGANVLTF
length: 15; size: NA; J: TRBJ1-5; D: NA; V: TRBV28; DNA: TGTGCCAGCAGACGAACAGGGTCCAGCAATCAGCCCCAGCATTTT; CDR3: CASRRTGSSNQPQHF
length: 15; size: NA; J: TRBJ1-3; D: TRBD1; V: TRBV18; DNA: TGTGCCAGCTCACCACCGACAGGGACTGGAAACACCATATATTTT; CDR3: CASSPPTGTGNTIYF
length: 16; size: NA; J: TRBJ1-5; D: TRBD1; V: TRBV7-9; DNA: TGTGCCAGCAGCTTGGACAGGGGGTTGCCGAATCAGCCCCAGCATTTT; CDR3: CASSLDRGLPNQPQHF
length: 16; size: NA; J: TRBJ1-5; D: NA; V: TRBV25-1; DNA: TGTGCCAGCAGTGAGGGGGGACTGATGAGCAATCAGCCCCAGCATTTT; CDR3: CASSEGGLMSNQPQHF
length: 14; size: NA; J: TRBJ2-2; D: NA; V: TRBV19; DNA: TGTGCCAGTAGTATAGCGGGGCTCACCGGGGAGCTGTTTTTT; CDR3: CASSIAGLTGELFF
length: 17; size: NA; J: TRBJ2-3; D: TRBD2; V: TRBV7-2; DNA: TGTGCCAGCAGCGCTCGGACTAGCGGGAGGGTCGCAGATACGCAGTATTTT; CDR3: CASSARTSGRVADTQYF
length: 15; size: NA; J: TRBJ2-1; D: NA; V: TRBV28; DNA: TGTGCCAGCAGTTTTACCGGGAGAAGGTACAATGAGCAGTTCTTC; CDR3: CASSFTGRRYNEQFF
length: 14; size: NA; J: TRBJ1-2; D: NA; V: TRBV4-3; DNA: TGCGCCAGCAGCCAAGGACGCAAGAACTATGGCTACACCTTC; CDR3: CASSQGRKNYGYTF
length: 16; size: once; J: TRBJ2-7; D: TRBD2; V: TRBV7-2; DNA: TGTGCCAGCTGCTGGCTAGCGGGAGTGGGGGCCTACGAGCAGTACTTC; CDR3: CASCWLAGVGAYEQYF
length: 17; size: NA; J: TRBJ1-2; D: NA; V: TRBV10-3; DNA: TGTGCCATCAGTGATGTCGCAGCTCGGGATTCTAACTATGGCTACACCTTC; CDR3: CAISDVAARDSNYGYTF
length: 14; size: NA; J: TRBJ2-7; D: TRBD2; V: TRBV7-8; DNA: TGTGCCAGCAGCTTCAGCGGGAGAAGTTACGAGCAGTACTTC; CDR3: CASSFSGRSYEQYF
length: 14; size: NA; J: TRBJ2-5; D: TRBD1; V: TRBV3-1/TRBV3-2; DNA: TGTGCCAGCAGACATACCGGGACAGAAGAGACCCAGTACTTC; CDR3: CASRHTGTEETQYF
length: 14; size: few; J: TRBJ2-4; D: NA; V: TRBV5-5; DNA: TGTGCCAGCAGCTTGGATCCAGGGGTAAACATTCAGTACTTC; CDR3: CASSLDPGVNIQYF
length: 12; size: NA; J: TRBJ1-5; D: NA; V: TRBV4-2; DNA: TGTGCCAGCAGCCAAGGGGATCAGCCCCAGCATTTT; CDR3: CASSQGDQPQHF
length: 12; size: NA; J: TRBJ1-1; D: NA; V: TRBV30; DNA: TGTGCCAAAAAAGAGGCGAACACTGAAGCTTTCTTT; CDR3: CAKKEANTEAFF